The clone carrying this T cell receptor beta chain was seen a handful of times. Trimming pared 3 bases from V and 3 bases from J, leaving 6 bases between. This CDR3 is 11 amino acids long. From germline, CDR1 is DFQATT and CDR2 SNEGSKA (reference sequence). Time point defined: pre-sensitization, week 0. The treatment here: therapeutic diphenylcyclopropenone sensitization with weekly scalp DPC. The sample belongs to a study of human T cells and chemical hapten exposure. TCRdb ran MiXCR on the RACE reads and lists one entry per CDR3 protein. This sample has about 180,000 distinct CDR3 sequences; under 35% occur once, and the top ten carry less than 3.5%.

This material consisted of whole blood, taken in connection with sensitization to the hapten diphenylcyclopropenone (DPC). V gene TRBV20-1 combines with J gene TRBJ2-7; perhaps TRBD2 as D (6 bases). The receptor comes from a woman in her twenties or thirties with alopecia areata. Some clones in this sample may be carry-over from other donors' samples. CDR3 amino acids: CSARGGYEQYF. For the CDR3, the DNA is TGCAGTGCTAGGGGGGGCTACGAGCAGTACTTC.